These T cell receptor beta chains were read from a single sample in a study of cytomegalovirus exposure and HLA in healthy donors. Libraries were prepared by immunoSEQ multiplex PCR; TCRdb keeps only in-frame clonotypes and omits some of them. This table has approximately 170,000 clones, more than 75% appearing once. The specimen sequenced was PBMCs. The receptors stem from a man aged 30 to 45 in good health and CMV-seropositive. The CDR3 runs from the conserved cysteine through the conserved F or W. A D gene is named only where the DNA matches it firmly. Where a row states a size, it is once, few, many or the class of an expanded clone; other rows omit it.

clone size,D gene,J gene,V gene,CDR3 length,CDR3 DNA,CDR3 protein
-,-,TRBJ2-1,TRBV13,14,TGTGCCAGCAGCCTGTATTGGGGGGTCAATGAGCAGTTCTTC,CASSLYWGVNEQFF
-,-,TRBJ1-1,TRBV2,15,TGTGCCAGCATCCGCCACAGGGATTTGAACACTGAAGCTTTCTTT,CASIRHRDLNTEAFF
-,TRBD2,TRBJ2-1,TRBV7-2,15,TGTGCCAGCAGCCTTAGCGGGAGGGCCGACAATGAGCAGTTCTTC,CASSLSGRADNEQFF
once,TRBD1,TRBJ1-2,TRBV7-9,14,TGTGCCAGCAGCTTATGGACAGGAGACTATGGCTACACCTTC,CASSLWTGDYGYTF
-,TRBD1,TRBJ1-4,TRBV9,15,TGTGCCAGCAGCGTAGGTTTAGGGGGCACCGAAAAACTGTTTTTT,CASSVGLGGTEKLFF
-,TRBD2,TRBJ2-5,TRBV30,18,TGTGCCTGGAGTGTGGGGTATAGCGGGAGGCCTTACCAAGAGACCCAGTACTTC,CAWSVGYSGRPYQETQYF
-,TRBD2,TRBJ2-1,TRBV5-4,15,TGTGCCGGCAGCTTGGGAGGTAGCGGGGGCAATGAGCAGTTCTTC,CAGSLGGSGGNEQFF
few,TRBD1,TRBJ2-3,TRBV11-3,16,TGTGCCAGCAGCCCAAGGACAGGGGGCTTCACAGATACGCAGTATTTT,CASSPRTGGFTDTQYF
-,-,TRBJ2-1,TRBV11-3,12,TGTGCCAGCAGCCTAGTAGGGGATGAGCAGTTCTTC,CASSLVGDEQFF
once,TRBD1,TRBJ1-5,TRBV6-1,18,TGTGCCAGCAGTGAAGATCTTGACAGGGAGTTGTGGGAATCAGCCCAGCATTTT,CASSEDLDRELWESAQHF
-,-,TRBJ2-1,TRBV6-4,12,TGTGCCAGCCGGGTCGTCGACAATGAGCAGTTCTTC,CASRVVDNEQFF
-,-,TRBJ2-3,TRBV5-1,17,TGCGCCAGCAGCTCCTTCAATGCGAATGCGCCGAGAGATACGCAGTATTTT,CASSSFNANAPRDTQYF
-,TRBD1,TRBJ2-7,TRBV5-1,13,TGCGCCAGCGGGAGACAGGGACGCTACGAGCAGTACTTC,CASGRQGRYEQYF
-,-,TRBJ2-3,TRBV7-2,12,TGTGCCAGCAGCTTAGCTATAGATACGCAGTATTTT,CASSLAIDTQYF
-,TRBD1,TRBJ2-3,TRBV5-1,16,TGCGCCAGCAGCTTGGCGGGGACAGGAAGCACAGATACGCAGTATTTT,CASSLAGTGSTDTQYF
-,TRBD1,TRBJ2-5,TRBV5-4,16,TGTGCCAGCAGCTTGGGACGGACAGGGTCCGGAGAGACCCAGTACTTC,CASSLGRTGSGETQYF
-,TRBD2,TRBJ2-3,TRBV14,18,TGTGCCAGCAGCCAACCTTACTTGCTAGCGGGAGAGGGGGATACGCAGTATTTT,CASSQPYLLAGEGDTQYF
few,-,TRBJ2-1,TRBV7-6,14,TGTGCCAGCAGCTTAAGGAGCTCCTACAATGAGCAGTTCTTC,CASSLRSSYNEQFF
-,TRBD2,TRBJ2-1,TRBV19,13,TGTGCCAGTAGTATAGTAGCGGGAGACGAACAGTTCTTC,CASSIVAGDEQFF
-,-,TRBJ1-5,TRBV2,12,TGTGCCAGCAGGGGGGGGTTTTTGTCCCAGCATTTT,CASRGGFLSQHF
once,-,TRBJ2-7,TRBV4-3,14,TGCGCCAGCAGCCAAGCTTTAGATTTCTACGAGCAGTACTTC,CASSQALDFYEQYF
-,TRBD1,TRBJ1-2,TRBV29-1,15,TGCAGCGTTGATCCATCCGGGACAGGTTCATATGGCTACACCTTC,CSVDPSGTGSYGYTF
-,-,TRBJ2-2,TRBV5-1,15,TGCGCCAGCAGCTCCCTACCTACGTTAACCGGGGAGCTGTTTTTT,CASSSLPTLTGELFF
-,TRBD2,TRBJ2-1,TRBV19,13,TGTGCCAGTAGCCGACTAGCGGAAAATGAGCAGTTCTTC,CASSRLAENEQFF
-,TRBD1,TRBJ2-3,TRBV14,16,TGTGCCAGCAGCCAAGGAAGGGACAGTTACACAGATACGCAGTATTTT,CASSQGRDSYTDTQYF
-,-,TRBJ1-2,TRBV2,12,TGTGCCAGCCTCGGGGGGCGGCTAGGCTACACCTTC,CASLGGRLGYTF
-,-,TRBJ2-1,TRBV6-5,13,TGTGCCAGCAGTTACTCACAGGTGAATGAGCAGTTCTTC,CASSYSQVNEQFF
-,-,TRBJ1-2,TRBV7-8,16,TGTGCCAGCAGGCGAGGGGGTAGGGCGGGGGCCTATGGCTACACCTTC,CASRRGGRAGAYGYTF
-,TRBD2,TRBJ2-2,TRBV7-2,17,TGTGCCAGCAGCTTCACTAGACTAGCGGGAGTGAGCGGGGAGCTGTTTTTT,CASSFTRLAGVSGELFF
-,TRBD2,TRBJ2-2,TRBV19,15,TGTGCCAGTAGTGGGTGGGAGGGCCTCACCGGGGAGCTGTTTTTT,CASSGWEGLTGELFF
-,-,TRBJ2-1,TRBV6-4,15,TGTGCCAGCAGTGACTCGGGCAGCTCCTACAATGAGCAGTTCTTC,CASSDSGSSYNEQFF
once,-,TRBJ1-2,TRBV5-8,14,TGTGCCAGCAGCTCCCCTCCAGGGCTTGATGGCTACACCTTC,CASSSPPGLDGYTF
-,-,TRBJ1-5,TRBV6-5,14,TGTGCCAGCAGTTACTCGGGGGGGAGTCAGCCCCAGCATTTT,CASSYSGGSQPQHF